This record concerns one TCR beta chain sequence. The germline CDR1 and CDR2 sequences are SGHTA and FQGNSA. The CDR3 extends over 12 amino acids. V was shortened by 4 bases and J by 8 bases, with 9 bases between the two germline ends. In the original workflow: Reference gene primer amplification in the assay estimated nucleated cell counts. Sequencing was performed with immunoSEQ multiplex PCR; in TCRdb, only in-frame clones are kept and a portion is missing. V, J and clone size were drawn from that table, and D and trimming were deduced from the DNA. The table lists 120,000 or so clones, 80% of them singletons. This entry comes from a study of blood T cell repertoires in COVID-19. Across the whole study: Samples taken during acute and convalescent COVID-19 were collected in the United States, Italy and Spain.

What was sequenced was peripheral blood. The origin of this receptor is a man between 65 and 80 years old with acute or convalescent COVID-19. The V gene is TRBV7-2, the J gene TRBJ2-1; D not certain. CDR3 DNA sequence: TGTGCCAGCAGCTCTAGTTTCTATGAGCAGTTCTTC. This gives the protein CASSSSFYEQFF.